Following are 17 T cell receptor beta chains from one sample sequenced in a study of blood T cell repertoires in COVID-19. This table comes from immunoSEQ multiplex PCR, and its TCRdb copy is limited to in-frame clones, with some not included. The table includes 200,000 to 300,000 clones, 75% to 85% detected once. The source material was peripheral blood. The receptor source for this set is a woman older than 75 with COVID-19, enrolled during active disease.

The chain employs TRBV5-1 and TRBJ2-1; maybe TRBD2 (7 bases). Deletions cut 2 bases from V and 3 bases from J, with 15 bases between. The CDR3 has 16 residues. Germline-derived CDR1 and CDR2 are SGHRS and YFSETQ. The CDR3 coding sequence is TGCGCCAGCAGCTTTCTAGAGGGAGGGGGCTACAATGAGCAGTTCTTC. Its translation: CASSFLEGGGYNEQFF.

The rearrangement uses TRBV30 and TRBJ1-5; perhaps TRBD1 as D (6 bases). Trimming shortened V by 0 bases and J by 0 bases, and 9 bases separated the two germline ends. This CDR3 contains 15 residues. Germline CDR1 reads GTSNPN; CDR2 reads SVGIG (reference sequence). CDR3 protein: CAWSVQGHSNQPQHF. CDR3 coding DNA: TGTGCCTGGAGTGTCCAGGGACATAGCAATCAGCCCCAGCATTTT.

The chain is built from TRBV29-1 and TRBJ1-2; D gene unclear. Germline V gives CDR1 SQVTM, CDR2 ANQGSEA. V was pared by 5 bases and J by 5 bases, with 9 bases between. The CDR3 contains 11 residues. The CDR3, as DNA: TGCAGCGTTCGTCGGGAATATGGCTACACCTTC. It codes for CSVRREYGYTF.

The DNA for the CDR3 is TGTGCCAGCAGCCCCGGAGGAGCGGGAGGGCCGGGAGAGACCCAGTACTTC. As protein: CASSPGGAGGPGETQYF. This chain links TRBV5-8 with TRBJ2-5; TRBD2 aligns across 10 bases. Looked up from germline, CDR1 is SGHTS and CDR2 is YDEGEE. There are 17 residues in the CDR3. Trimming removed 4 bases from V and 4 bases from J; junction bases left unmatched: 13.

V gene TRBV11-2 combines with J gene TRBJ2-1; TRBD1 matches 7 bases. The CDR3 is 15 amino acids. Germline assignment: CDR1 SGHAT and CDR2 FQNNGV. The ends lost 4 bases at V and 0 bases at J; junction bases unmatched: 3. DNA of the CDR3: TGTGCCAGCAGCTCACAGGGGAGCTCCTACAATGAGCAGTTCTTC. Its translation is CASSSQGSSYNEQFF.

The rearrangement links TRBV7-2 to TRBJ1-5; 7 positions agree with TRBD1. The CDR3 totals 14 residues. Germline V CDR1 and CDR2: SGHTA, FQGNSA. The ends lost 4 bases at V and 6 bases at J; junction bases unmatched: 6. The CDR3 DNA is TGTGCCAGCAGCTACCGACAGGGAGGTCAGCCCCAGCATTTT. Its translation is CASSYRQGGQPQHF.

There are a few counts of this clone. The CDR3 nucleotides read TGTGCCAGCTCGGACAGGGTTGGCTACACCTTC. This translates into CASSDRVGYTF. The V call is TRBV5-6, the J call TRBJ1-2; TRBD1 aligns across 8 bases. Per germline, CDR1 SGHDT and CDR2 YYEEEE. This CDR3 spans 11 amino acids. V gave up 7 bases and J gave up 7 bases; unmatched junction bases: 3.

J is TRBJ1-6 and V is TRBV6-5; a weak D match, TRBD1 (5 bases). CDR1 is MNHEY and CDR2 is SVGAGI in the germline V gene. The germline V and J ends were trimmed by 6 bases and 9 bases, with 15 bases remaining between them. This CDR3 comprises 14 residues. CDR3 residues: CASRTTGLVSPLHF. The CDR3, as DNA: TGTGCCAGCAGGACCACAGGTCTTGTTTCACCCCTCCACTTT.

This chain links TRBV9 with TRBJ1-3, with D perhaps TRBD1 (5 bases). CDR1 is SGDLS and CDR2 is YYNGEE in the germline V gene. V was pared by 0 bases and J by 0 bases, with 13 bases between. There are 17 residues in the CDR3. DNA for the CDR3: TGTGCCAGCAGCGTAGGAGACAGAACCTACTCTGGAAACACCATATATTTT. It translates to CASSVGDRTYSGNTIYF.

The count of this clone is one. J is TRBJ1-1 and V is TRBV10-1; possible D gene TRBD1, 6 bases. The CDR3 runs to 13 residues. The V end was cut by 5 bases, the J end by 4 bases, with 11 bases between. The germline CDR1 and CDR2 sequences are WNHNN and SYGVQD (reference sequence). The DNA of the CDR3 is TGCGCCAGCAGTTCTACAGGGAGCACTGAAGCTTTCTTT. Translated, it gives CASSSTGSTEAFF.

The CDR3 here is CASSYVTGAIEAFF. CDR3 DNA: TGTGCCAGCAGTTACGTGACAGGGGCAATAGAAGCTTTCTTT. The chain combines TRBV6-5 with TRBJ1-1, with TRBD1 matching over 8 bases. There are 14 residues in the CDR3. Germline V lookup: CDR1 MNHEY, CDR2 SVGAGI. Unmatched junction bases numbered 7, after V lost 2 bases and J lost 8 bases.

This rearrangement joins TRBV28 to TRBJ1-2; the D is unclear. CDR1 is MDHEN and CDR2 is SYDVKM in the germline V gene. Trimming took off 4 bases at V and 1 base at J, with 7 bases between the two ends. The CDR3 sequence is 13 residues long. The CDR3 coding sequence is TGTGCCAGCAGTTCCGGGGTTAACTATGGCTACACCTTC. Amino acid sequence: CASSSGVNYGYTF.

The V call is TRBV6-6, the J call TRBJ1-1; no clear D gene. Germline CDR1 MNHNY, CDR2 SVGAGI (reference sequence). CDR3 size: 11 residues. Trimming cost V 10 bases and J 6 bases, with 12 bases left between them. Written as DNA, the CDR3 is TGTGCCACCCTGAGAAAGTCTGAAGCTTTCTTT. Encoded protein: CATLRKSEAFF.

The chain employs TRBV6-5 and TRBJ1-1; 7 positions match TRBD1. In germline, CDR1 is MNHEY, CDR2 SVGAGI. The CDR3 totals 14 residues. After removal of 7 bases from V and 11 bases from J, the junction contained 16 bases not matched to a gene. The DNA for the CDR3 is TGTGCCAGCACCGAGGGACAGCCGATCGATGGGGCTTTCTTT. Protein: CASTEGQPIDGAFF.

The J gene is TRBJ1-2, the V gene TRBV10-3; TRBD1 agrees at 7 bases. CDR1 and CDR2 from the germline V gene are ENHRY and SYGVKD. This CDR3 comprises 15 residues. V dropped 0 bases and J dropped 0; count of bases not matched to a gene: 1. CDR3 protein: CAISESTGANYGYTF. The CDR3 bases are TGTGCCATCAGTGAGTCAACAGGGGCTAACTATGGCTACACCTTC.

In this sample, this clone turned up a few times. V usage is TRBV6-5 and J usage is TRBJ1-2; 9 positions agree with TRBD1. The V gene end was trimmed by 2 bases and the J gene end by 10 bases; junction bases not matched to a gene: 8. Germline V lookup: CDR1 MNHEY, CDR2 SVGAGI. CDR3 length equals 14 residues. The CDR3 DNA follows: TGTGCCAGCAGTTACCTCCCGGGACAGGGCCCCTACACCTTC. This codes for CASSYLPGQGPYTF.

The rearrangement joins TRBV4-1 to TRBJ2-5, with 12 bases aligning to TRBD2. With 9 bases clipped from V and 2 bases from J, the junction kept 7 bases outside the gene matches. CDR1 is MGHRA and CDR2 is YSYEKL in the germline V gene. This CDR3 is built from 15 residues. CDR3 nucleotide sequence: TGCGCCAGGCCGACTAGCGGGGGAGGGCAAGAGACCCAGTACTTC. As protein: CARPTSGGGQETQYF.